These 19 T cell receptor beta chains came from one sample sequenced in a study of blood T cell repertoires in COVID-19. Only in-frame clones appear in the TCRdb table, and some are missing; sequencing was by immunoSEQ multiplex PCR. The table lists about 230,000 clones, less than 85% of them singletons. The specimen sequenced was peripheral blood. The receptors derive from a woman aged 70 to 79 with active or convalescent COVID-19.

The chain joins TRBV4-2 to TRBJ1-1; D is ambiguous. The CDR3 extends over 15 amino acids. Deletions cut 6 bases from V and 4 bases from J, with 18 bases between. Germline CDR1 is LGHNA and CDR2 is YNFKEQ. The CDR3 DNA follows: TGTGCCAGCAGACATCCCACGGGTCAAGGCACTGAAGCTTTCTTT. Translating it yields CASRHPTGQGTEAFF.

This clone was seen only a few times. The V call is TRBV18, the J call TRBJ2-3; D is ambiguous. CDR3 size: 13 residues. Germline loops: CDR1 KGHSH, CDR2 LQKENI. V was shortened by 8 bases and J by 4 bases, with 13 bases between the two germline ends. As DNA, the CDR3 is TGTGCCAGCCTGGTCCAAGACTCAGATACGCAGTATTTT. Encoded protein: CASLVQDSDTQYF.

The chain uses TRBV3-1 (or the pseudogene TRBV3-2) and TRBJ1-1; D gene unclear. The CDR3 consists of 16 residues. Germline V lookup: CDR1 LGHDT, CDR2 YNNKEL (reference sequence). V dropped 0 bases and J dropped 1 base, with 12 bases sitting between them. CDR3: CASSQEILPPNTEAFF. For the CDR3, the DNA is TGTGCCAGCAGCCAAGAGATCCTACCACCGAACACTGAAGCTTTCTTT.

The V and J genes are TRBV28 and TRBJ1-1; no clear D. There are 13 residues in the CDR3. With 7 bases removed from V and 6 bases from J, the gap between germline ends came to 15 bases. The germline gives CDR1 MDHEN, CDR2 SYDVKM. CDR3 in amino acids: CASNQKPSPEAFF. For the CDR3, the DNA is TGTGCCAGCAACCAAAAACCCAGTCCTGAAGCTTTCTTT.

The CDR3 DNA is TGTGCCAGCAGTGATACCGGGACAGATATCGAGGCTTTCTTT. This gives the protein CASSDTGTDIEAFF. The chain uses TRBV6-1 and TRBJ1-1, with TRBD1 matching 7 bases. This CDR3 contains 14 residues. CDR1 and CDR2 from the germline V gene are MNHNS and SASEGT. The junction had 12 bases not matched to a gene; V was cut back by 3 bases and J by 11 bases.

The chain has TRBV6-2 or TRBV6-3 and TRBJ1-5; unclear D gene. The germline V and J ends were trimmed by 2 bases and 7 bases, with 9 bases remaining between them. Germline-derived CDR1 and CDR2 are MNHEY and SVGEGT. The CDR3 runs 13 residues. The CDR3 DNA reads TGTGCCAGCAGTTACCTCAGGAGGCAGCCCCAGCATTTT. Protein product: CASSYLRRQPQHF.

V gene TRBV6-6 combines with J gene TRBJ2-1; 8 bases match TRBD2. CDR3 length: 14 amino acids. Germline V CDR1 and CDR2: MNHNY, SVGAGI (reference sequence). V trimming: 7 bases; J trimming: 7 bases; junction bases outside the gene matches: 9. Here the CDR3 reads CASTRGGRSNEQFF. In DNA, the CDR3 is TGTGCCAGCACCAGGGGCGGGAGGTCGAATGAGCAGTTCTTC.

This clone was counted only a few times. The rearrangement links TRBV19 to TRBJ1-3, with a possible D match to TRBD1 (5 bases). CDR1 and CDR2 (germline): LNHDA, SQIVND (reference sequence). Between the trimmed V and J ends, which lost 5 bases and 0 bases, there was a span of 11 bases. The CDR3 has 15 amino acids. The CDR3, as DNA: TGTGCCAGTAGTTGGCAGGGCGACTCTGGAAACACCATATATTTT. It encodes CASSWQGDSGNTIYF.

V usage is TRBV11-2 and J usage is TRBJ1-6; the D gene is possibly TRBD1 (5 bases). Trimming removed 0 bases at V and 6 bases at J, with 6 bases between. This CDR3 has 14 residues. Germline values: CDR1 SGHAT, CDR2 FQNNGV. The CDR3: CASSLDRVNSPLHF. As DNA, the CDR3 is TGTGCCAGCAGCTTAGACAGGGTTAATTCACCCCTCCACTTT. The full variable domain, in which reference TRBV11-2 and TRBJ1-6 provide the parts outside the CDR3, is EAGVAQSPRYKIIEKRQSVAFWCNPISGHATLYWYQQILGQGPKLLIQFQNNGVVDDSQLPKDRFSAERLKGVDSTLKIQPAKLEDSAVYLCASSLDRVNSPLHFGNGTRLTVT.

The chain couples TRBV19 to TRBJ1-2; TRBD1 is a possible D gene (6 bases). Trimming took off 6 bases at V and 3 bases at J, with 11 bases between the two ends. The CDR3 extends over 13 amino acids. Germline CDR1 reads LNHDA; CDR2 reads SQIVND (reference sequence). CDR3 sequence: CASSLDSYYGYTF. CDR3 coding DNA: TGTGCCAGTAGCCTGGACAGCTACTATGGCTACACCTTC.

This chain connects TRBV6-5 to TRBJ2-1; 7 bases align to TRBD2. The CDR3 has 14 amino acids. The germline V gene has CDR1 MNHEY and CDR2 SVGAGI. With 10 bases clipped from V and 5 bases from J, the junction kept 11 bases outside the gene matches. CDR3 nucleotides: TGTGCCACCTGGGGGGGTCAGCTACACAATGAGCAGTTCTTC. This translates into CATWGGQLHNEQFF.

This sequence joins TRBV5-4 and TRBJ1-1; D gene uncertain. The germline V gene has CDR1 SGHNT and CDR2 YYREEE (reference sequence). The CDR3 is made up of 14 amino acids. Trimming took off 0 bases at V and 4 bases at J, with 10 bases between the two ends. CDR3 bases: TGTGCCAGCAGCTTGGACTCCGCGTCCACTGAAGCTTTCTTT. Translation gives CASSLDSASTEAFF.

The chain employs TRBV6-6 and TRBJ1-1, with 7 bases identical to TRBD1. CDR1 and CDR2 from the germline V gene are MNHNY and SVGAGI (reference sequence). V trimming: 10 bases; J trimming: 1 base; junction bases outside the gene matches: 3. The CDR3 sequence is 12 residues long. The DNA for the CDR3 is TGTGCCACCGGGACAGAGAACACTGAAGCTTTCTTT. This encodes CATGTENTEAFF.

The chain has TRBV19 and TRBJ1-1; the D is unclear. Per germline, CDR1 LNHDA and CDR2 SQIVND (reference sequence). The CDR3 is made up of 14 amino acids. V gave up 1 base and J gave up 8 bases, with 14 bases separating them. This CDR3 reads CASSIASASREAFF. The CDR3, as DNA: TGTGCCAGTAGTATAGCCTCGGCATCGCGGGAAGCTTTCTTT. Using reference TRBV19 and TRBJ1-1 for the parts outside the CDR3, the full variable domain is DGGITQSPKYLFRKEGQNVTLSCEQNLNHDAMYWYRQDPGQGLRLIYYSQIVNDFQKGDIAEGYSVSREKKESFPLTVTSAQKNPTAFYLCASSIASASREAFFGQGTRLTVV.

This chain connects TRBV6-2 or TRBV6-3 to TRBJ1-2, with a weak D call TRBD1 (5 bases). Per the germline V gene, CDR1 is MNHEY and CDR2 is SVGEGT. V lost 4 bases to trimming and J lost 2 bases, with 11 bases between them. This CDR3 region has 14 residues. In nucleotides, the CDR3 is TGTGCCAGCAGTTGGGGGGACGGGAACTATGGCTACACCTTC. Translated: CASSWGDGNYGYTF.

V gene TRBV19 combines with J gene TRBJ1-5; maybe TRBD1 (6 bases). The CDR3 has 16 amino acids. Germline CDR1 is LNHDA and CDR2 is SQIVND (reference sequence). V gave up 4 bases and J gave up 0 bases, with 13 bases separating them. The CDR3 loop reads CASSTYWDTSNQPQHF. CDR3 nucleotides: TGTGCCAGTAGTACGTATTGGGACACTAGCAATCAGCCCCAGCATTTT.

This clone appeared a single time. The chain employs TRBV7-2 and TRBJ1-4; TRBD1 aligns across 9 bases. V lost 5 bases, J lost 5 bases, and 6 bases stayed unmatched. The CDR3 totals 15 residues. In germline, CDR1 is SGHTA, CDR2 FQGNSA. The CDR3 DNA sequence: TGTGCCAGCAGCGCACAAGGACAGGGGAATGAAAAACTGTTTTTT. Encoded protein: CASSAQGQGNEKLFF.

Here the CDR3 reads CASSDSGWSPLHF. The CDR3 DNA reads as TGCGCCAGCAGTGACTCGGGTTGGTCACCCCTCCACTTT. This chain links TRBV10-2 with TRBJ1-6; D unresolved. The CDR3 extends over 13 amino acids. The germline gives CDR1 WSHSY, CDR2 SAAADI. V lost 3 bases to trimming and J lost 10 bases, with 10 bases between them.

The V gene is TRBV18, the J gene TRBJ2-1; 7 bases are shared with TRBD2. This CDR3 region has 15 residues. Germline CDR1 is KGHSH and CDR2 is LQKENI. With 2 bases clipped from V and 2 bases from J, the junction kept 3 bases outside the gene matches. The CDR3 region is CASSPREGTYNEQFF. Here the CDR3 DNA reads TGTGCCAGCTCACCAAGGGAGGGCACCTACAATGAGCAGTTCTTC.